The source of this T cell receptor (beta chain) is a study of HIV-infected patients and healthy controls. Whole-study findings and limits: Compared with healthy controls, HIV-infected patients showed less CDR3 sharing between individuals.

Alpha and beta constant-region primers primed reverse transcription of about 500 ng RNA. Alpha and beta chain libraries were made separately by chain-specific third strand synthesis with multiplexing indices. Using its own MiXCR run on the 5' RACE reads, TCRdb lists one record per CDR3 protein. The top ten hold about 6.7% of the sample, which has 18,000 or so distinct CDR3 sequences, around 8.2% seen once. This CDR3 has 12 amino acids. Germline CDR1 and CDR2: SNHLY and FYNNEI. V gave up 7 bases and J gave up 12 bases, with 19 bases separating them. The repertoire came from unfractionated whole blood and reflected all unsorted peripheral T cells. This clonotype is termed medium-sized (0.01 to 0.1%). What it binds is unknown.

Sequencing was performed on blood. The clonotype comes from an adult in good health. V usage is TRBV2 and J usage is TRBJ2-7; maybe TRBD1 (6 bases). CDR3 in DNA: TGTGCCAGCACCCGACAGGACTTTCCTCGGTACTTC. Amino acid sequence: CASTRQDFPRYF.